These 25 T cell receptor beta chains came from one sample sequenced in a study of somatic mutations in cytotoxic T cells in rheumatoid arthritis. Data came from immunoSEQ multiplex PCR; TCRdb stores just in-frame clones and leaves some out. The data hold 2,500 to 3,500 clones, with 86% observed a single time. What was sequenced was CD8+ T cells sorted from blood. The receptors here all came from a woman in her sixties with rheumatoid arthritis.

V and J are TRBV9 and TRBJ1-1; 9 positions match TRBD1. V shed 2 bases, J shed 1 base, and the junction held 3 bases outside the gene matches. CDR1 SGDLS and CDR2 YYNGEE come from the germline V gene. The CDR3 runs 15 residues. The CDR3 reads CASSVPGQGNTEAFF. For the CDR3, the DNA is TGTGCCAGCAGCGTGCCGGGACAGGGGAACACTGAAGCTTTCTTT.

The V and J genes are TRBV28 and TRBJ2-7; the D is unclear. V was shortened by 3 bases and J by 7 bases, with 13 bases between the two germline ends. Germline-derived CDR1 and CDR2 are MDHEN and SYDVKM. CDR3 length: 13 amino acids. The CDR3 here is CASSFLSAGEQYF. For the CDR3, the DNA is TGTGCCAGCAGTTTCCTCTCGGCCGGGGAGCAGTACTTC. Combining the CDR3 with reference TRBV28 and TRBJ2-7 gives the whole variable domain DVKVTQSSRYLVKRTGEKVFLECVQDMDHENMFWYRQDPGLGLRLIYFSYDVKMKEKGDIPEGYSVSREKKERFSLILESASTNQTSMYLCASSFLSAGEQYFGPGTRLTVT.

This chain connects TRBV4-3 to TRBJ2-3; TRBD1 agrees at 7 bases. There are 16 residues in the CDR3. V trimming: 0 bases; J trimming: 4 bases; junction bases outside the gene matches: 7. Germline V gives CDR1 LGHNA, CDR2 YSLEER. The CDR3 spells CASSQELATGSDTQYF. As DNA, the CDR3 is TGCGCCAGCAGCCAAGAGTTAGCGACAGGGTCAGATACGCAGTATTTT.

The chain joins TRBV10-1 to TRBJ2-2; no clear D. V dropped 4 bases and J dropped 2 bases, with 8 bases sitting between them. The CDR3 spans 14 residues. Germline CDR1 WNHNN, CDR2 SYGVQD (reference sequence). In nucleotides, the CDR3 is TGCGCCAGCAGTGGGTTGACAAACACCGGGGAGCTGTTTTTT. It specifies CASSGLTNTGELFF.

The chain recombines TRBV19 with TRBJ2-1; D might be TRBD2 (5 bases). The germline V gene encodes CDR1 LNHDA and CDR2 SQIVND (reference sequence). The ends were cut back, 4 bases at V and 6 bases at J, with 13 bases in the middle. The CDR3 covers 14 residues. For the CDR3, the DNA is TGTGCCAGTAGTAACGGATGGACTGGCAATGAGCAGTTCTTC. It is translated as CASSNGWTGNEQFF.

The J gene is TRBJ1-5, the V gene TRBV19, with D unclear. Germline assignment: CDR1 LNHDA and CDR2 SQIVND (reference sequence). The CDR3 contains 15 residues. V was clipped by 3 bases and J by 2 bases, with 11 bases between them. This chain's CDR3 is CASSMTPDGNQPQHF. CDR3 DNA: TGTGCCAGTAGTATGACTCCGGATGGCAATCAGCCCCAGCATTTT.

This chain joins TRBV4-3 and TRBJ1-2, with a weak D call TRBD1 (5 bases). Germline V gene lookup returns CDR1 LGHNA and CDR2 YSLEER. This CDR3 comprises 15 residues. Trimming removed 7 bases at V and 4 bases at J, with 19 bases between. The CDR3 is CASTPKAGGGYGYTF. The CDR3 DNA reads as TGCGCCAGCACCCCAAAGGCCGGCGGGGGCTATGGCTACACCTTC.

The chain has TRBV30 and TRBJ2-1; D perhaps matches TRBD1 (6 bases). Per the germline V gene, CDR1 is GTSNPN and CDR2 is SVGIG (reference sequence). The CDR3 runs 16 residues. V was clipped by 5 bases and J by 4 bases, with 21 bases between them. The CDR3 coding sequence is TGTGCCTGGGGCCCCGGCGTGGGACACGGGTACAATGAGCAGTTCTTC. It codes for CAWGPGVGHGYNEQFF.

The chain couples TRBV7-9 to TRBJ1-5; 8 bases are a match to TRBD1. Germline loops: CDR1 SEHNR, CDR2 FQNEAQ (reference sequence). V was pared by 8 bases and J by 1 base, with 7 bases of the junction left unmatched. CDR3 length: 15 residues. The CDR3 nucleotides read TGTGCCAGCCAACCGGGACAGGCCAGCAATCAGCCCCAGCATTTT. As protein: CASQPGQASNQPQHF.

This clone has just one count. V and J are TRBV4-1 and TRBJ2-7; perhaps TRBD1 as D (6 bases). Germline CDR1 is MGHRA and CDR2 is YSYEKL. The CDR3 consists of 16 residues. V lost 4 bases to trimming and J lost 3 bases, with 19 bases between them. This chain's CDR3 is CASSRTRDIALYEQYF. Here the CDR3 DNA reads TGCGCCAGCAGCCGAACCCGGGACATTGCCCTCTACGAGCAGTACTTC.

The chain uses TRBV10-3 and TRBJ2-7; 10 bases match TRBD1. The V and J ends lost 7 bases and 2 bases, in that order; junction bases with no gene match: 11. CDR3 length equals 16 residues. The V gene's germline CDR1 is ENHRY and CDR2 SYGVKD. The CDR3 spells CAINRDRGSYPYEQYF. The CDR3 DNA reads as TGTGCCATCAATCGGGACAGGGGCTCCTATCCCTACGAGCAGTACTTC.

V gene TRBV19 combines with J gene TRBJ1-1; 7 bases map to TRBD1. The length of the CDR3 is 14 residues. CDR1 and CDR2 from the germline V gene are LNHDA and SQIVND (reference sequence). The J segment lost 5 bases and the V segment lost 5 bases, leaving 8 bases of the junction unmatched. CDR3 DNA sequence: TGTGCCAGTAGTTATGAGGGGGCTCGGACTGAAGCTTTCTTT. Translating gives CASSYEGARTEAFF.

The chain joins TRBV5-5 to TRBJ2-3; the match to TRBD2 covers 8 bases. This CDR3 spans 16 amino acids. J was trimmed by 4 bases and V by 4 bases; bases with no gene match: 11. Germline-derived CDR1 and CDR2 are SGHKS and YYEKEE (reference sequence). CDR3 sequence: CASSHPPGLVADTQYF. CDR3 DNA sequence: TGTGCCAGCAGCCACCCTCCGGGACTAGTAGCAGATACGCAGTATTTT.

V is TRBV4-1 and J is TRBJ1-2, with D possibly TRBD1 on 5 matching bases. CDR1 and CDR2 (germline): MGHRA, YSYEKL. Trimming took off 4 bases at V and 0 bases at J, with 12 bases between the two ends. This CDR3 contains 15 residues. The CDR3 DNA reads TGCGCCAGCAGCCTTGACAGCACCTCTAACTATGGCTACACCTTC. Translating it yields CASSLDSTSNYGYTF.

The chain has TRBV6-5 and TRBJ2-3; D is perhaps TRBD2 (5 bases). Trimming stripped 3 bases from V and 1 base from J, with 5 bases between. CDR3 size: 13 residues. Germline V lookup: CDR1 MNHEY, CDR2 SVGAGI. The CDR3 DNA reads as TGTGCCAGCAGTTATAGCGGCACAGATACGCAGTATTTT. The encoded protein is CASSYSGTDTQYF.

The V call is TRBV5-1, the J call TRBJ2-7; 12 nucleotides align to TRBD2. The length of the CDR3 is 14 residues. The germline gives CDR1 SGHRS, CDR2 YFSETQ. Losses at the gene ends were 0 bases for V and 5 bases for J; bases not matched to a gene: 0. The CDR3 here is CASSLGLAGDEQYF. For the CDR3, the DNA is TGCGCCAGCAGCTTGGGACTAGCGGGAGACGAGCAGTACTTC.

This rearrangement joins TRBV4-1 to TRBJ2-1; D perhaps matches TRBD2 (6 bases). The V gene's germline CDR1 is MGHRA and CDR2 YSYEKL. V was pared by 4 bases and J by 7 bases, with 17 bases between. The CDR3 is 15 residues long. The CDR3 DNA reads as TGCGCCAGCAGCCTTTCTGGCTTTGGGGGGAATGAGCAGTTCTTC. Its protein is CASSLSGFGGNEQFF.

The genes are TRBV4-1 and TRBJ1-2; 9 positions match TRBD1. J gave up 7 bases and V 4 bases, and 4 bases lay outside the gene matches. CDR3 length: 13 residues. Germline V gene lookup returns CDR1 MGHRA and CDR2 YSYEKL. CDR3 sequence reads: CASSPGTGSGYTF. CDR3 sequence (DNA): TGCGCCAGCAGCCCAGGGACAGGGAGTGGCTACACCTTC.

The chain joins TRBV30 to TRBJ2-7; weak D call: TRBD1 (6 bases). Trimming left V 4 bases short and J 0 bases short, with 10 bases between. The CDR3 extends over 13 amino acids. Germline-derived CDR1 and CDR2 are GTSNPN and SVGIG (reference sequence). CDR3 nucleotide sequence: TGTGCCTGGAAGGACAGTGTCTCCTACGAGCAGTACTTC. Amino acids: CAWKDSVSYEQYF.

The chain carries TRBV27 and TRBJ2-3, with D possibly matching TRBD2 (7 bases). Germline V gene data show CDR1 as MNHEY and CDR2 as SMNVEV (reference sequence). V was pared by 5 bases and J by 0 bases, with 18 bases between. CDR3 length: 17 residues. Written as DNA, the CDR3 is TGTGCCAGCAGTCCACCTCCGGGGGGCCTTAGCACAGATACGCAGTATTTT. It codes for CASSPPPGGLSTDTQYF.

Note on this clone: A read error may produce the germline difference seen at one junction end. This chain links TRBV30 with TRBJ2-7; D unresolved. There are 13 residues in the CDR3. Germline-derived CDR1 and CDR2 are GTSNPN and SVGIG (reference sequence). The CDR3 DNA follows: TGTGCCTGGGGTGTACAGTCGTCCTACGAGCAGTACTTC. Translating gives CAWGVQSSYEQYF. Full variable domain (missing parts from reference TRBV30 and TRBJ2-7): SQTIHQWPATLVQPVGSPLSLECTVEGTSNPNLYWYRQAAGRGLQLLFYSVGIGQISSEVPQNLSASRPQDRQFILSSKKLLLSDSGFYLCAWGVQSSYEQYFGPGTRLTVT.

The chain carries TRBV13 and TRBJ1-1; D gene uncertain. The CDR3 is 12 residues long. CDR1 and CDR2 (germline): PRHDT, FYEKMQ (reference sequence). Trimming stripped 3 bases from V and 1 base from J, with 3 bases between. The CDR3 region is CASSFRNTEAFF. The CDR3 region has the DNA TGTGCCAGCAGCTTCAGGAACACTGAAGCTTTCTTT. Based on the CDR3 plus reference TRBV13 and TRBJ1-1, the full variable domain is AAGVIQSPRHLIKEKRETATLKCYPIPRHDTVYWYQQGPGQDPQFLISFYEKMQSDKGSIPDRFSAQQFSDYHSELNMSSLELGDSALYFCASSFRNTEAFFGQGTRLTVV.

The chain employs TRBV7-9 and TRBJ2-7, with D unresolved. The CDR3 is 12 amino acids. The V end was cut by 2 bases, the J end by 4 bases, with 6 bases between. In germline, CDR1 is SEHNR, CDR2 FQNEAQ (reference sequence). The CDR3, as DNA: TGTGCCAGCAGCTTAATTCCTTACGAGCAGTACTTC. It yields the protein CASSLIPYEQYF.

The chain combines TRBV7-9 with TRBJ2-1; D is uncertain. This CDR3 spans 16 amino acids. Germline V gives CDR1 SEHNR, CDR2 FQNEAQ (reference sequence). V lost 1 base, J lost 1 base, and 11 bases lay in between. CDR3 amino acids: CASSLGSGSSYNEQFF. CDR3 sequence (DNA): TGTGCCAGCAGCTTAGGGTCAGGCTCTTCCTACAATGAGCAGTTCTTC.

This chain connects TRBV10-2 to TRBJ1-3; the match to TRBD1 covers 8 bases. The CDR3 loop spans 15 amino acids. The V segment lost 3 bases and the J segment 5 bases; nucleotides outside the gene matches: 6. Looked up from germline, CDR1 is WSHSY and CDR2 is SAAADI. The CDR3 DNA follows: TGCGCCAGCAGTGACGTGACAGGGGCTAGAAACACCATATATTTT. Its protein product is CASSDVTGARNTIYF.